Listed here are 32 T cell receptor beta chains from one sample, sequenced in a study of post-analysis software for immune sequencing data. The study's findings and limits: About 5 TRBV segments occurring more often in patients than controls included TRBV5-6, TRBV5-1 and TRBV20-1.

Included in the TCR beta cDNA libraries were unique molecular identifiers. TCRdb re-called the PCR reads through MiXCR, storing one row per CDR3 protein. The sample holds 350,000 to 450,000 distinct CDR3 sequences, around a third seen once. The antigens of these receptors remain unknown. The sample consisted of blood. Receptors originate from a girl between 5 and 17 years old with multiple sclerosis.

Details on this clonotype: A read error may produce the germline difference seen at one junction end. The chain joins TRBV12-3 or TRBV12-4 to TRBJ2-3; D remains ambiguous. This CDR3 contains 16 residues. The CDR3 DNA follows: TGTGCCAGCAGTCCAAACCCGACGGTGAGAGCAGATGCGCAATATTTT. This codes for CASSPNPTVRADAQYF.

This clonotype was counted between two and nine times. The V gene is TRBV20-1, the J gene TRBJ2-5; 8 bases are shared with TRBD2. CDR1 is DFQATT and CDR2 is SNEGSKA in the germline V gene (reference sequence). The CDR3 extends over 12 amino acids. V gave up 8 bases and J gave up 1 base; unmatched junction bases: 3. The CDR3 loop is CSSGTSQETQYF. The CDR3 coding sequence is TGCAGTTCTGGGACTAGCCAAGAGACCCAGTACTTC.

This clonotype has just a few counts. CDR3 in DNA: TGTGCCAGCAGCATTGCGGGGGGCGGGGATACGCAGTATTTT. This encodes CASSIAGGGDTQYF. This rearrangement joins TRBV7-3 to TRBJ2-3; TRBD2 matches at 8 bases. The trim removed 5 bases at V and 6 bases at J, leaving 7 bases unmatched. The CDR3 has 14 residues. CDR1 SGHTA and CDR2 FQGTGA come from the germline V gene.

The V and J genes are TRBV18 and TRBJ2-2, with TRBD1 matching 7 bases. The CDR3 contains 16 residues. The germline V gene encodes CDR1 KGHSH and CDR2 LQKENI. V dropped 3 bases and J dropped 1; count of bases not matched to a gene: 5. The CDR3 nucleotides read TGTGCCAGCTCACCTTATGGGACAGTGAACACCGGGGAGCTGTTTTTT. Amino acids: CASSPYGTVNTGELFF.

This clonotype turned up a few times. The genes are TRBV6-2 or TRBV6-3 and TRBJ1-6; TRBD1 aligns across 9 bases. The CDR3 is made up of 12 amino acids. Trimming at V came to 11 bases and at J to 7 bases, leaving 3 bases not matched to a gene. The germline V gene has CDR1 MNHEY and CDR2 SVGEGT. DNA of the CDR3: TGTGCCGGAGGACAGGGGAATTCACCCCTCCACTTT. This sequence encodes CAGGQGNSPLHF.

The V and J genes are TRBV6-5 and TRBJ2-3; tentative D call: TRBD2 (5 bases). Trimming removed 2 bases at V and 4 bases at J, with 16 bases between. Per the germline V gene, CDR1 is MNHEY and CDR2 is SVGAGI. The CDR3 has 16 amino acids. The CDR3 DNA sequence: TGTGCCAGCAGTTACGAACATCCCGGGGTTTCAGATACGCAGTATTTT. It specifies CASSYEHPGVSDTQYF.

This clonotype was counted between two and nine times. The chain joins TRBV7-9 to TRBJ1-1; TRBD1 is a possible D gene (5 bases). The V end lost 5 bases, the J end lost 10 bases, and 17 bases lay between the germline ends. This CDR3 comprises 13 residues. Germline values: CDR1 SEHNR, CDR2 FQNEAQ (reference sequence). The CDR3 DNA follows: TGTGCCAGCAGCCCTAAACAGGATCCGGGAGCTTTCTTT. It yields the protein CASSPKQDPGAFF.

J is TRBJ2-5 and V is TRBV6-1; the D call may be TRBD1 or TRBD2 (5 bases each). The CDR3 runs to 14 residues. Germline loops: CDR1 MNHNS, CDR2 SASEGT. The ends were cut back, 9 bases at V and 4 bases at J, with 18 bases in the middle. The CDR3 coding sequence is TGTGCCAGTGGGACGCCCGGCATCGGAGAGACCCAGTACTTC. Residues: CASGTPGIGETQYF.

This rearrangement joins TRBV4-1 to TRBJ1-5; 10 bases map to TRBD1. V shed 4 bases, J shed 0 bases, and the junction held 12 bases outside the gene matches. The CDR3 totals 19 residues. CDR1 MGHRA and CDR2 YSYEKL come from the germline V gene. In nucleotides, the CDR3 is TGCGCCAGCAGCCGAGGGACAGGGGCCCCCCCACATAGCAATCAGCCCCAGCATTTT. Encoded protein: CASSRGTGAPPHSNQPQHF.

The chain recombines TRBV10-3 with TRBJ2-7; 8 positions match TRBD1. The CDR3 consists of 14 residues. From germline, CDR1 is ENHRY and CDR2 SYGVKD. V was pared by 10 bases and J by 6 bases, with 14 bases of the junction left unmatched. CDR3 DNA: TGTGCCACCCGGTGGGCAGGGGGCGTTGGCGAGCAGTACTTC. Amino acid sequence: CATRWAGGVGEQYF.

This clonotype was detected only a few times. This chain joins TRBV29-1 and TRBJ1-2; D might be TRBD1 (5 bases). Looked up from germline, CDR1 is SQVTM and CDR2 is ANQGSEA. V lost 1 base and J lost 4, with 13 bases in between. This CDR3 has 14 residues. CDR3 sequence (DNA): TGCAGCGTTGAAGTTTCCTCCGGGGGCTATGGCTACACCTTC. As protein: CSVEVSSGGYGYTF. Full variable domain (remainder filled in from reference TRBV29-1 and TRBJ1-2): SAVISQKPSRDICQRGTSLTIQCQVDSQVTMMFWYRQQPGQSLTLIATANQGSEATYESGFVIDKFPISRPNLTFSTLTVSNMSPEDSSIYLCSVEVSSGGYGYTFGSGTRLTVV.

The chain recombines TRBV4-1 with TRBJ2-1; possible D gene TRBD2, 6 bases. Trimming took 0 bases from V and 8 from J, leaving 26 bases between them. Per the germline V gene, CDR1 is MGHRA and CDR2 is YSYEKL. This CDR3 contains 19 residues. CDR3 sequence: CASSQEEGLAHNSYDEQFF. Written as DNA, the CDR3 is TGCGCCAGCAGCCAAGAGGAGGGGCTAGCCCACAATTCTTACGATGAGCAGTTCTTC.

This clonotype appeared a few times. The CDR3 nucleotides are TGCAGTGCCGGGGGCGGACTTTACAATGAGCAGTTCTTC. It yields the protein CSAGGGLYNEQFF. V is TRBV20-1 and J is TRBJ2-1; D might be TRBD1 or TRBD2, each matching 6 bases. The CDR3 consists of 13 residues. Germline values: CDR1 DFQATT, CDR2 SNEGSKA (reference sequence). V was cut by 6 bases and J by 4 bases, with 13 bases left in between.

The V call is TRBV12-3 or TRBV12-4, the J call TRBJ2-2; 9 bases align to TRBD1. The CDR3 totals 16 residues. With 5 bases clipped from V and 1 base from J, the junction kept 5 bases outside the gene matches. Here the CDR3 DNA reads TGTGCCAGCAGTCCCGGGACAGGGAAGAACACCGGGGAGCTGTTTTTT. Its protein product is CASSPGTGKNTGELFF.

This clonotype came up many times. The junction differs from germline at one of its ends, possibly a read error. This chain connects TRBV12-3 or TRBV12-4 to TRBJ2-1, with 9 bases identical to TRBD2. CDR3 length: 15 residues. The CDR3 loop is CASSLSGGSYNEQFF. Written as DNA, the CDR3 is TGCGCCAGCAGCCTTAGCGGGGGATCCTACAATGAGCAGTTCTTC.

This clonotype was picked up a small number of times. CDR3 coding DNA: TGTGCCAGCCGAACCCTCGACAATGAGCAGTTCTTC. Protein product: CASRTLDNEQFF. The chain joins TRBV12-3 or TRBV12-4 to TRBJ2-1; D remains ambiguous. This CDR3 is built from 12 residues. The germline V and J ends were trimmed by 8 bases and 5 bases, with 10 bases remaining between them.

This rearrangement joins TRBV6-2 or TRBV6-3 to TRBJ2-1, with a possible D match to TRBD1 (5 bases). V was pared by 4 bases and J by 0 bases, with 16 bases between. The germline V gene has CDR1 MNHEY and CDR2 SVGEGT. The CDR3 covers 17 residues. CDR3: CASSFEQASSSYNEQFF. The CDR3 bases are TGTGCCAGCAGTTTCGAACAGGCCTCTAGCTCCTACAATGAGCAGTTCTTC.

The rearrangement joins TRBV12-3 or TRBV12-4 to TRBJ1-5, with 7 bases matching TRBD1. Trimming cost V 11 bases and J 3 bases; bases outside gene matches: 25. There are 19 residues in the CDR3. The CDR3 sequence is CAGPGQDQSAPAHNQPQHF. The CDR3 bases are TGTGCCGGCCCCGGACAGGATCAATCAGCCCCAGCCCACAATCAGCCCCAGCATTTT.

The V gene is TRBV4-3, the J gene TRBJ2-6, with 7 bases aligning to TRBD2. After removal of 8 bases from V and 2 bases from J, the junction contained 6 bases not matched to a gene. Germline-derived CDR1 and CDR2 are LGHNA and YSLEER. The CDR3 has 15 residues. The CDR3 reads CASASRGAGANVLTF. CDR3 nucleotides: TGCGCCAGCGCAAGCCGGGGGGCTGGGGCCAACGTCCTGACTTTC.

This clonotype was found a few times. V and J are TRBV3-1 and TRBJ2-5; TRBD2 might be the D (6 bases). The V end lost 0 bases, the J end lost 5 bases, and 13 bases lay between the germline ends. The length of the CDR3 is 15 residues. CDR1 and CDR2 from the germline V gene are LGHDT and YNNKEL (reference sequence). The chain's CDR3 is CASSQDPLEGETQYF. DNA of the CDR3: TGTGCCAGCAGCCAAGATCCTCTGGAGGGGGAGACCCAGTACTTC.

This clonotype was seen a few times. The CDR3 sequence is CASSIYRGMNTEAFF. The CDR3 DNA reads TGTGCCAGCAGCATCTACAGGGGGATGAACACTGAAGCTTTCTTT. V gene TRBV13 combines with J gene TRBJ1-1; 8 bases are shared with TRBD1. The CDR3 extends over 15 amino acids. Germline CDR1 and CDR2: PRHDT and FYEKMQ (reference sequence). With 5 bases clipped from V and 0 bases from J, the junction kept 5 bases outside the gene matches. The variable domain in full, completed from reference TRBV13 and TRBJ1-1, reads AAGVIQSPRHLIKEKRETATLKCYPIPRHDTVYWYQQGPGQDPQFLISFYEKMQSDKGSIPDRFSAQQFSDYHSELNMSSLELGDSALYFCASSIYRGMNTEAFFGQGTRLTVV.

This chain uses TRBV20-1 with TRBJ1-2; perhaps TRBD1 as D (5 bases). In germline, CDR1 is DFQATT, CDR2 SNEGSKA (reference sequence). This CDR3 comprises 16 residues. The V gene lost 2 bases and the J gene lost 0 bases, with 16 bases spanning the gap. The CDR3 loop reads CSARPRDSQTNYGYTF. The CDR3, as DNA: TGCAGTGCTAGACCCCGAGACAGCCAAACTAACTATGGCTACACCTTC.

V usage is TRBV7-2 and J usage is TRBJ1-1; D is uncertain. From germline, CDR1 is SGHTA and CDR2 FQGNSA. The CDR3 extends over 15 amino acids. Trimming stripped 1 base from V and 0 bases from J, with 9 bases between. The CDR3 sequence is CASSLVGAMNTEAFF. The CDR3 region has the DNA TGTGCCAGCAGCTTAGTGGGAGCAATGAACACTGAAGCTTTCTTT.

As concerns this clonotype: This likely comes from a read error, as the CDR3 has no conserved phenylalanine or tryptophan at its end. The chain has TRBV5-8 and TRBJ1-1; D remains unclear. This CDR3 spans 16 amino acids. Germline lookup yields CDR1 SGHTS and CDR2 YDEGEE. CDR3 DNA sequence: TGTGCCAGCACCTTGCATACGGGGATTAAAAACACTGAAGCTTTCTGT. Translating it yields CASTLHTGIKNTEAFC.

In this sample, this clonotype turned up a few times. The chain employs TRBV3-1 and TRBJ2-3; TRBD2 agrees at 10 bases. Per the germline V gene, CDR1 is LGHDT and CDR2 is YNNKEL (reference sequence). J was trimmed by 4 bases and V by 0 bases; bases with no gene match: 10. This CDR3 spans 18 amino acids. The DNA of the CDR3 is TGTGCCAGCAGCCAAGATAGTAGCCTAGCGGGGGAAGCAGATACGCAGTATTTT. The encoded protein is CASSQDSSLAGEADTQYF.

CDR3 DNA: TGTGCTAGTGGTTTGGGCCTTTACAATGAGCAGTTCTTC. It is translated as CASGLGLYNEQFF. This chain uses TRBV12-5 with TRBJ2-1, with unresolved D. The CDR3 is 13 amino acids. Germline CDR1 and CDR2: LGHNT and FRNRAP. Trimming stripped 1 base from V and 4 bases from J, with 5 bases between.

This chain links TRBV7-9 with TRBJ2-7, with TRBD1 as a possible D gene (6 bases). Germline CDR1 is SEHNR and CDR2 is FQNEAQ (reference sequence). V gave up 2 bases and J gave up 0 bases, with 8 bases separating them. The CDR3 contains 14 residues. For the CDR3, the DNA is TGTGCCAGCAGCTTACGGGACAACTCCTACGAGCAGTACTTC. Translation: CASSLRDNSYEQYF. Full variable domain (rest looked up from reference TRBV7-9 and TRBJ2-7): DTGVSQNPRHKITKRGQNVTFRCDPISEHNRLYWYRQTLGQGPEFLTYFQNEAQLEKSRLLSDRFSAERPKGSFSTLEIQRTEQGDSAMYLCASSLRDNSYEQYFGPGTRLTVT.

This clonotype was detected once. The rearrangement uses TRBV7-2 and TRBJ2-7; no definite D call. The CDR3 loop spans 17 amino acids. Trimming left V 5 bases short and J 2 bases short, with 22 bases between. Germline V lookup: CDR1 SGHTA, CDR2 FQGNSA. Here the CDR3 DNA reads TGTGCCAGCAGCCCCCTATATGGGAAGCTGAGCCCCTACGAGCAGTACTTC. This encodes CASSPLYGKLSPYEQYF.

V gene TRBV18 combines with J gene TRBJ2-1, with 10 positions matching TRBD2. This CDR3 has 16 amino acids. The germline V gene has CDR1 KGHSH and CDR2 LQKENI. With 4 bases clipped from V and 3 bases from J, the junction kept 6 bases outside the gene matches. CDR3 sequence: CASSLPSGGLYNEQFF. In DNA form, the CDR3 reads TGTGCCAGCTCACTACCTAGCGGGGGCCTCTACAATGAGCAGTTCTTC.

The chain combines TRBV4-1 with TRBJ2-1; either TRBD1 or TRBD2 may supply D (6 bases each). With 1 base removed from V and 6 bases from J, the gap between germline ends came to 13 bases. This CDR3 comprises 15 residues. Germline values: CDR1 MGHRA, CDR2 YSYEKL. The CDR3 sequence is CASSQAPGASNEQFF. The DNA of the CDR3 is TGCGCCAGCAGCCAAGCCCCGGGGGCCTCCAATGAGCAGTTCTTC.

The chain is built from TRBV29-1 and TRBJ2-5; TRBD2 might be the D (6 bases). Germline V gives CDR1 SQVTM, CDR2 ANQGSEA. Trimming shortened V by 5 bases and J by 2 bases, and 12 bases separated the two germline ends. The length of the CDR3 is 13 residues. CDR3 bases: TGCAGCGTTCGTTTCGGAGGGCAAGAGACCCAGTACTTC. Its protein is CSVRFGGQETQYF.

The rearrangement uses TRBV12-3 or TRBV12-4 and TRBJ2-3; 8 bases are a match to TRBD2. The CDR3 spans 14 residues. After removal of 11 bases from V and 5 bases from J, the junction contained 12 bases not matched to a gene. The CDR3 nucleotides are TGTGCCTCGGTTCGGCGGGGGGACAAAGATACGCAGTATTTT. Translation: CASVRRGDKDTQYF.